Listed below are T cell receptor beta chains from one sample, sequenced in a study of control samples from healthy donors and cancer patients. Only in-frame clones appear in the TCRdb table, and some are missing; sequencing was by immunoSEQ multiplex PCR. Of some 150,000 clones in the sample, approximately 94% were seen once. Input material: PBMCs. Receptors were obtained from a man in his fifties or sixties with colorectal cancer. Each CDR3 is given with its conserved first and last residue. Each record gives: CDR3 DNA, CDR3 protein, V gene, D gene, clone size, J gene, CDR3 length. A D gene is named only where the DNA matches it firmly. Part of the rows lack a size; the others show once, few, many or a class for expanded clones.

DNA: TGTGCCAGCAGCTTATCAGACCGGGATACGCAGTATTTT; CDR3: CASSLSDRDTQYF; V: TRBV11-3; D: -; size: once; J: TRBJ2-3; length: 13
DNA: TGTGCCAGCACCCAAGACAAGTTCAACTATGGCTACACCTTC; CDR3: CASTQDKFNYGYTF; V: TRBV5-4; D: -; size: -; J: TRBJ1-2; length: 14
DNA: TGTGCCAGCATCGGGGGTTTTAGTCAGCCCCAGCATTTT; CDR3: CASIGGFSQPQHF; V: TRBV2; D: -; size: -; J: TRBJ1-5; length: 13
DNA: TGTGCCAGCAGGGGGGGCGGGACCCTAAAGGAGCAGTACTTC; CDR3: CASRGGGTLKEQYF; V: TRBV28; D: -; size: -; J: TRBJ2-7; length: 14
DNA: TGTGCCAGCAGCCCCAGACAGAGCTACAATGAGCAGTTCTTC; CDR3: CASSPRQSYNEQFF; V: TRBV11-2; D: -; size: -; J: TRBJ2-1; length: 14
DNA: TGTGCCAGCAGCCAAGATATATCAGGGGCCAACGTCCTGACTTTC; CDR3: CASSQDISGANVLTF; V: TRBV3-1/TRBV3-2; D: -; size: -; J: TRBJ2-6; length: 15
DNA: TGTGCCAGCAGCCTCCGAGCTAGTGAAGCTTTCTTT; CDR3: CASSLRASEAFF; V: TRBV7-2; D: -; size: -; J: TRBJ1-1; length: 12
DNA: TGTGCCAGCAGCTTAGGGGAGAGGACTGAAGCTTTCTTT; CDR3: CASSLGERTEAFF; V: TRBV7-2; D: -; size: -; J: TRBJ1-1; length: 13
DNA: TGTGCCAGTAGAAGAGCCGTCTATAGCAATCAGCCCCAGCATTTT; CDR3: CASRRAVYSNQPQHF; V: TRBV19; D: -; size: -; J: TRBJ1-5; length: 15
DNA: TGTGCCAGCAGTTGGGGCAGCACAGATACGCAGTATTTT; CDR3: CASSWGSTDTQYF; V: TRBV12-3/TRBV12-4; D: -; size: -; J: TRBJ2-3; length: 13
DNA: TGTGCCAGTAGTATCACCGCTGGGACCTACGAGCAGTACTTC; CDR3: CASSITAGTYEQYF; V: TRBV19; D: -; size: -; J: TRBJ2-7; length: 14
DNA: TGCGCCAGCAGCACCGGACAGGAGAACACTGAAGCTTTCTTT; CDR3: CASSTGQENTEAFF; V: TRBV5-1; D: TRBD1; size: -; J: TRBJ1-1; length: 14
DNA: TGTGCTAGCCCCTTGAGGCGATATGGCTACACCTTC; CDR3: CASPLRRYGYTF; V: TRBV12-5; D: -; size: -; J: TRBJ1-2; length: 12
DNA: TGTGCAAGTCGCTTCTCGACAGGCCTGCGCACAGATACGCAGTATTTT; CDR3: CASRFSTGLRTDTQYF; V: TRBV12-2; D: -; size: -; J: TRBJ2-3; length: 16
DNA: TGTGCCAGCAGCTTTTCCCCCAGGGGGACAGGGGGCATCTACGAGCAGTACTTC; CDR3: CASSFSPRGTGGIYEQYF; V: TRBV7-6; D: TRBD1; size: -; J: TRBJ2-7; length: 18
DNA: TGCGCCAGCAGCCCCGGTCCCGGAGATACGCAGTATTTT; CDR3: CASSPGPGDTQYF; V: TRBV5-1; D: -; size: -; J: TRBJ2-3; length: 13
DNA: TGTGCCAGCAGTTTTCAGGGGTTTAGGGGCTACACCTTC; CDR3: CASSFQGFRGYTF; V: TRBV12-3/TRBV12-4; D: -; size: -; J: TRBJ1-2; length: 13
DNA: TGTGCCTGGAAAGCCTCGGGGGGCGTAGGGACCTTC; CDR3: CAWKASGGVGTF; V: TRBV30; D: -; size: -; J: TRBJ1-2; length: 12
DNA: TGCAGCGTTGAAAGGCAGAGCCTATGGGAAACTTCCGGGGGCATGAACACTGAAGCTTTCTTT; CDR3: CSVERQSLWETSGGMNTEAFF; V: TRBV29-1; D: -; size: -; J: TRBJ1-1; length: 21
DNA: TGCGCCAGCAGCCCTGAGAGTCGTAGGGGGCGAACATATTATGCTGAAGCTTTCTTT; CDR3: CASSPESRRGRTYYAEAFF; V: TRBV10-1; D: TRBD1; size: once; J: TRBJ1-1; length: 19
DNA: TGTGCCAGCAGCTCAATCGGGGTGGGTTTAGGTAAAGAAAAACTGTTTTTT; CDR3: CASSSIGVGLGKEKLFF; V: TRBV7-9; D: -; size: -; J: TRBJ1-4; length: 17
DNA: TGTGCCAGCAGCGGCAACAGGAACACTGAAGCTTTCTTT; CDR3: CASSGNRNTEAFF; V: TRBV9; D: -; size: -; J: TRBJ1-1; length: 13
DNA: TGTGCCAGCAGCTTACGGGGAAGGCCTGAAGCTTTCTTT; CDR3: CASSLRGRPEAFF; V: TRBV7-2; D: -; size: -; J: TRBJ1-1; length: 13
DNA: TGTGCCACCAGTGATCCTAGCGGGGTGTACAATGAGCAGTTCTTC; CDR3: CATSDPSGVYNEQFF; V: TRBV24-1; D: TRBD2; size: -; J: TRBJ2-1; length: 15
DNA: TGCGCCAGCAGCCCGGGACAGGCGAACACTGAAGCTTTCTTT; CDR3: CASSPGQANTEAFF; V: TRBV4-3; D: TRBD1; size: -; J: TRBJ1-1; length: 14
DNA: TGTGCCAGCAGCCAAGGGGGGCTTAATGGAGAGCAGTACTTC; CDR3: CASSQGGLNGEQYF; V: TRBV3-1/TRBV3-2; D: -; size: -; J: TRBJ2-7; length: 14
DNA: TGTGCCAGCAGCTTAGATTCCGGAAACACCATATATTTT; CDR3: CASSLDSGNTIYF; V: TRBV7-9; D: -; size: -; J: TRBJ1-3; length: 13
DNA: TGCGCCAGCAGCTTTAGGACTAGTTTAACCGAGCAGTACTTC; CDR3: CASSFRTSLTEQYF; V: TRBV5-1; D: TRBD2; size: -; J: TRBJ2-7; length: 14
DNA: TGCGCCAGCAGGATAGGGGGTGGAAACACCATATATTTT; CDR3: CASRIGGGNTIYF; V: TRBV5-1; D: -; size: once; J: TRBJ1-3; length: 13
DNA: TGTGCCAGCAGCCAAACAGGGCAGGGTTCACCCCTCCACTTT; CDR3: CASSQTGQGSPLHF; V: TRBV11-2; D: -; size: -; J: TRBJ1-6; length: 14
DNA: TGCGCCAGCAGCCCCAGCGGGCGGAACACCGGGGAGCTGTTTTTT; CDR3: CASSPSGRNTGELFF; V: TRBV4-3; D: -; size: -; J: TRBJ2-2; length: 15
DNA: TGTGCCTGGAGTTCTACGGGACTAGCGGGGGCCAATGAGCAGTTCTTC; CDR3: CAWSSTGLAGANEQFF; V: TRBV30; D: TRBD2; size: -; J: TRBJ2-1; length: 16
DNA: TGTGCCAGCAGCTCTAGGCTAGCGGGCTCCTACGAGCAGTACTTC; CDR3: CASSSRLAGSYEQYF; V: TRBV13; D: TRBD2; size: -; J: TRBJ2-7; length: 15
DNA: TGTGCCAGCAGCAGACTAGCGGGGGGCACCGGGGAGCTGTTTTTT; CDR3: CASSRLAGGTGELFF; V: TRBV6-2/TRBV6-3; D: TRBD2; size: -; J: TRBJ2-2; length: 15
DNA: TGTGCCAGTAGGAAGATGGGAACCAGCAATCAGCCCCAGCATTTT; CDR3: CASRKMGTSNQPQHF; V: TRBV19; D: -; size: -; J: TRBJ1-5; length: 15
DNA: TGTGCCAGCAGTTGGAGGGGGGCCTTCTCTGGAGGTGGTGCGAAGCAGTACTTC; CDR3: CASSWRGAFSGGGAKQYF; V: TRBV6-2/TRBV6-3; D: -; size: once; J: TRBJ2-7; length: 18
DNA: TGTGCCAGCAGTGCCGGACATAATACGCTAGGCTACACCTTC; CDR3: CASSAGHNTLGYTF; V: TRBV25-1; D: -; size: -; J: TRBJ1-2; length: 14
DNA: TGTGCCAGCAGCCCCGCCTCCCCAAATAGTAACACTGAAGCTTTCTTT; CDR3: CASSPASPNSNTEAFF; V: TRBV3-1/TRBV3-2; D: -; size: -; J: TRBJ1-1; length: 16
DNA: TGTGCCAGCAGCCCCAGACTTATGGGGGCTTCCTACGAGCAGTACTTC; CDR3: CASSPRLMGASYEQYF; V: TRBV11-3; D: -; size: -; J: TRBJ2-7; length: 16
DNA: TGTGCCAGCAGCCGCGGACAGGACGAAGCTTTCTTT; CDR3: CASSRGQDEAFF; V: TRBV12-3/TRBV12-4; D: TRBD1; size: -; J: TRBJ1-1; length: 12
DNA: TGCGCCAGCAGCCGCTTGTATGGGGAAGGGTACGAGCAGTACTTC; CDR3: CASSRLYGEGYEQYF; V: TRBV5-1; D: -; size: -; J: TRBJ2-7; length: 15
DNA: TGCGCCAGCAGCCAATTGACAGGGGACACTGAAGCTTTCTTT; CDR3: CASSQLTGDTEAFF; V: TRBV4-1; D: TRBD1; size: -; J: TRBJ1-1; length: 14
DNA: TGTGCCATCCTGGGGGACTACAGCACAGATACGCAGTATTTT; CDR3: CAILGDYSTDTQYF; V: TRBV6-5; D: TRBD2; size: -; J: TRBJ2-3; length: 14
DNA: TGTGCCAGTAGTCCGGGGCAGGTCACAACTAATGAAAAACTGTTTTTT; CDR3: CASSPGQVTTNEKLFF; V: TRBV19; D: -; size: -; J: TRBJ1-4; length: 16
DNA: TGTGCCAGCAGCTTAACAACTTCCTCTGGAAACACCATATATTTT; CDR3: CASSLTTSSGNTIYF; V: TRBV7-2; D: -; size: -; J: TRBJ1-3; length: 15
DNA: TGTGCCAGCTCACCGACAGTCATCTATGGCTACACCTTC; CDR3: CASSPTVIYGYTF; V: TRBV18; D: -; size: -; J: TRBJ1-2; length: 13
DNA: TGCGCCAGCAGCCCCGGGATCCAGCCCCCAAAATACTTC; CDR3: CASSPGIQPPKYF; V: TRBV4-3; D: -; size: -; J: TRBJ2-7; length: 13
DNA: TGTGCCACCAGTGTACTGACCGGGACAGGGAACACCGGGGAGCTGTTTTTT; CDR3: CATSVLTGTGNTGELFF; V: TRBV24-1; D: TRBD1; size: -; J: TRBJ2-2; length: 17
DNA: TGTGCCAGCAGAGCAGGTAGTCAGCCCCAGCATTTT; CDR3: CASRAGSQPQHF; V: TRBV12-3/TRBV12-4; D: -; size: -; J: TRBJ1-5; length: 12
DNA: TGTGCCACCAGCAGAGATAGTTTAGGACAGGGGGCGGGAGAGACCCAGTACTTC; CDR3: CATSRDSLGQGAGETQYF; V: TRBV15; D: TRBD1; size: -; J: TRBJ2-5; length: 18
DNA: TGCGCCAGCAGCCAAGGATGGGCGGGGGGCCCCATCCAGACAGATACGCAGTATTTT; CDR3: CASSQGWAGGPIQTDTQYF; V: TRBV4-3; D: TRBD2; size: -; J: TRBJ2-3; length: 19
DNA: TGTGCCAGCAGTTTTTCGGCAGTTCAAGGGTATGGCTACACCTTC; CDR3: CASSFSAVQGYGYTF; V: TRBV27; D: -; size: -; J: TRBJ1-2; length: 15
DNA: TGTGCCAGCAGGGGGCCACCCAGCCTAGAGACCCAGTACTTC; CDR3: CASRGPPSLETQYF; V: TRBV6-5; D: -; size: once; J: TRBJ2-5; length: 14
DNA: TGTGCCAGTAGCCGGCTAGCGGGGGTGGATGAGCAGTTCTTC; CDR3: CASSRLAGVDEQFF; V: TRBV19; D: TRBD2; size: -; J: TRBJ2-1; length: 14
DNA: TGTGCCAGCAGAACCGGGGCAGGGGTAATAGAGACCCAGTACTTC; CDR3: CASRTGAGVIETQYF; V: TRBV2; D: -; size: -; J: TRBJ2-5; length: 15
DNA: TGTGCCAGCAGCTCCCCTCTACTGACAGGGACTGGGGCCAACGTCCTGACTTTC; CDR3: CASSSPLLTGTGANVLTF; V: TRBV7-2; D: TRBD1; size: -; J: TRBJ2-6; length: 18
DNA: TGTGCCAGCAGGCTACCATCACAGGGAAGCTACACCTTC; CDR3: CASRLPSQGSYTF; V: TRBV12-3/TRBV12-4; D: -; size: -; J: TRBJ1-2; length: 13